This is a list of T cell receptor beta chains from one sample in a study of control samples from healthy donors and cancer patients. Clones were read by immunoSEQ multiplex PCR, and TCRdb kept only the in-frame ones, dropping some. Of some 150,000 clones listed, 85% to 95% are singletons. The specimen sequenced was blood. The receptor source for this set is a woman between 55 and 75 years old in good health. CDR3s include the opening cysteine and the closing phenylalanine or tryptophan. The D gene is left open where the match is weak. The listing skips clone size in some rows; elsewhere it reads once, few, many or a size class.

j_call	d_call	clone_size	v_call	cdr3_aa	cdr3_nt
TRBJ1-3	TRBD1	NA	TRBV27	CASSSRPTGIGIDSGNTIYF	TGTGCCAGCAGTTCCCGGCCGACAGGGATAGGTATAGACTCTGGAAACACCATATATTTT
TRBJ2-5	NA	NA	TRBV7-9	CASSLEEQTQYF	TGTGCCAGCAGCTTGGAAGAACAGACCCAGTACTTC
TRBJ2-3	NA	NA	TRBV7-2	CASSMGLPTDTQYF	TGTGCCAGCAGCATGGGACTGCCTACAGATACGCAGTATTTT
TRBJ1-5	NA	NA	TRBV19	CASSDRYNQPQHF	TGTGCCAGTAGCGACAGGTACAATCAGCCCCAGCATTTT
TRBJ1-4	TRBD1	once	TRBV24-1	CATSDYRGQGARFNEKLFF	TGTGCCACCAGTGATTATCGGGGACAGGGAGCCCGCTTTAATGAAAAACTGTTTTTT
TRBJ1-2	NA	NA	TRBV3-1/TRBV3-2	CASSLPGYTF	TGTGCCAGCAGCCTCCCGGGCTACACCTTC
TRBJ1-2	TRBD1	NA	TRBV29-1	CSVTDRAHNYGYTF	TGCAGCGTCACTGACAGGGCACATAACTATGGCTACACCTTC
TRBJ1-2	TRBD1	NA	TRBV6-2/TRBV6-3	CASNPGQGVGYTF	TGTGCCAGCAACCCAGGACAGGGGGTTGGCTACACCTTC
TRBJ2-3	NA	NA	TRBV6-2/TRBV6-3	CASSGSSRTDTQYF	TGTGCCAGCAGTGGCTCTAGCAGAACAGATACGCAGTATTTT
TRBJ1-1	NA	few	TRBV6-5	CASSYGAGQYTEAFF	TGTGCCAGCAGTTACGGGGCGGGGCAGTACACTGAAGCTTTCTTT
TRBJ2-7	TRBD1	NA	TRBV27	CASSLKPGQGRYF	TGTGCCAGCAGTTTAAAGCCGGGACAGGGACGGTACTTC
TRBJ1-3	NA	NA	TRBV15	CATSRAAVSGNTIYF	TGTGCCACCAGCAGAGCTGCAGTCTCTGGAAACACCATATATTTT
TRBJ1-2	TRBD1	NA	TRBV5-6	CASSLISGGYGYTF	TGTGCCAGCAGCTTGATCTCAGGGGGCTATGGCTACACCTTC